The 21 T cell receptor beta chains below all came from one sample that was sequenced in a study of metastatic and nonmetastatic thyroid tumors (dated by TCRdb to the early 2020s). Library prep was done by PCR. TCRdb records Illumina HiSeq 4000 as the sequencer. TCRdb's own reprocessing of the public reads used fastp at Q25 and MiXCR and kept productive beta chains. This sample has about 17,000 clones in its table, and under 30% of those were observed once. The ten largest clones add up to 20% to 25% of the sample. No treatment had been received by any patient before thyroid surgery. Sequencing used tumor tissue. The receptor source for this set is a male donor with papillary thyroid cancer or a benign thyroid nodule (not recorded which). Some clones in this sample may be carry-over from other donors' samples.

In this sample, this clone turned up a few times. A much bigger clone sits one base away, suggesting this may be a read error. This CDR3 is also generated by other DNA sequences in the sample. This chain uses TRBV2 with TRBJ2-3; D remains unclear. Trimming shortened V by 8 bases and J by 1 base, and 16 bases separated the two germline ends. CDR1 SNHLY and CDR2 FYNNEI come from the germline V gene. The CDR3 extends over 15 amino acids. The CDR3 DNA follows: TGTGCCAGCGTCGCAGCCCATCTAGGCACAGATACGCAGTATTTT. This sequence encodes CASVAAHLGTDTQYF.

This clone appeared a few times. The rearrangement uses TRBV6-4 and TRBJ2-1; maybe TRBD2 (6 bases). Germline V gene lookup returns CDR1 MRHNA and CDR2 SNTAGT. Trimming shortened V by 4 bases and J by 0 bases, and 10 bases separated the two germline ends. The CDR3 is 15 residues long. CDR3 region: CASSGVRGSYNEQFF. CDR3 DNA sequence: TGTGCCAGCAGTGGGGTGCGGGGCTCCTACAATGAGCAGTTCTTC.

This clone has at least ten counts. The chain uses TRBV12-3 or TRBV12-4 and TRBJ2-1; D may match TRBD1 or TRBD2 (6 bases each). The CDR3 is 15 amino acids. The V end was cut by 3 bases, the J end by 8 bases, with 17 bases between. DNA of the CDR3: TGTGCCAGCAGTTTGGAGTGGGGGGCGAAGGATGAGCAGTTCTTC. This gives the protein CASSLEWGAKDEQFF.

CDR3 sequence: CASRSWMAYEQYF. In nucleotides, the CDR3 is TGTGCCAGCAGGAGCTGGATGGCGTACGAGCAGTACTTC. The chain recombines TRBV27 with TRBJ2-7; D not certain. The CDR3 loop spans 13 amino acids. Germline CDR1 is MNHEY and CDR2 is SMNVEV (reference sequence). V lost 6 bases and J 4 bases, leaving 13 bases between the germline ends.

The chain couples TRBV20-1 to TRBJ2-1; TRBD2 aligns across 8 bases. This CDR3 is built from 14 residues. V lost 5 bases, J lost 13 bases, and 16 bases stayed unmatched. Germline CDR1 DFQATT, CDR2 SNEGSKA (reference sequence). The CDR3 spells CSAFFLLAGGPQFF. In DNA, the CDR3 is TGCAGTGCTTTTTTCCTCCTAGCGGGCGGCCCCCAGTTCTTC.

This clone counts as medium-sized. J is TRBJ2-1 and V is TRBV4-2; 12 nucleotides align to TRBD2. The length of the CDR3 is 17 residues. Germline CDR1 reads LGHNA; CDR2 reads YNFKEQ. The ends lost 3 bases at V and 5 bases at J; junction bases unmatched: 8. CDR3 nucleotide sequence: TGTGCCAGCAGCCAGGTGACTAGCGGGAGATTCCACAATGAGCAGTTCTTC. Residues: CASSQVTSGRFHNEQFF.

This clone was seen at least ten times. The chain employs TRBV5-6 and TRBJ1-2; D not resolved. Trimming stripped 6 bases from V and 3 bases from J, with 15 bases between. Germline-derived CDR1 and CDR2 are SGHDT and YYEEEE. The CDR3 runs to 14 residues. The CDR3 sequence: CASNDGLSYYGYTF. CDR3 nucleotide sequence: TGTGCCAGCAACGATGGATTGTCCTACTATGGCTACACCTTC.

The CDR3 reads CASSDGGLPLHF. CDR3 coding DNA: TGTGCCAGCAGTGATGGGGGCCTACCCCTCCACTTT. V usage is TRBV25-1 and J usage is TRBJ1-6, with D possibly TRBD1 on 6 matching bases. V was cut by 3 bases and J by 12 bases, with 9 bases left in between. CDR1 is MGHDK, CDR2 SYGVNS, per germline. The CDR3 runs 12 residues.

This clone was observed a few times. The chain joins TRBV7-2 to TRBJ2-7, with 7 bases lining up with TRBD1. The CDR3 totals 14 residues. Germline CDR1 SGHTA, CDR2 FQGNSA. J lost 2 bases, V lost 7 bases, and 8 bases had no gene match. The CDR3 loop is CASNLRDRTYEQYF. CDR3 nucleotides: TGTGCCAGCAACCTCCGGGACAGAACCTACGAGCAGTACTTC.

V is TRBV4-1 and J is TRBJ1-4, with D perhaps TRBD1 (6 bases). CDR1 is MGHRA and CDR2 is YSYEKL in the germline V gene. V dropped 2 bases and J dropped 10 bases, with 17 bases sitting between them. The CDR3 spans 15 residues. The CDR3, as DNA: TGCGCCAGCAGCCAATCCGGACAGAGGGGGGGAAAACTGTTTTTT. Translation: CASSQSGQRGGKLFF.

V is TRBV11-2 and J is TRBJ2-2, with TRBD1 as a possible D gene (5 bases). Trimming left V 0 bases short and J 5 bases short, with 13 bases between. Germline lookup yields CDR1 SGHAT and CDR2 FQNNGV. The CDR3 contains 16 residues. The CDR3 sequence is CASSLDLAGITGELFF. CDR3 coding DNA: TGTGCCAGCAGCTTAGATCTGGCAGGGATAACCGGGGAGCTGTTTTTT.

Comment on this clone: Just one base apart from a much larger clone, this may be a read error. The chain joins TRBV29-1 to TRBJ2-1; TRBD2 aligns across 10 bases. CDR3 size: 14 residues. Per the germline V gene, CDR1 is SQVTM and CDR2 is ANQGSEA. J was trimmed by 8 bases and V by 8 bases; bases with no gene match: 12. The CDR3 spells CSTCTSGNGDEQFF. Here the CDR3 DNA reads TGCAGCACTTGTACTAGCGGGAACGGGGATGAGCAGTTCTTC.

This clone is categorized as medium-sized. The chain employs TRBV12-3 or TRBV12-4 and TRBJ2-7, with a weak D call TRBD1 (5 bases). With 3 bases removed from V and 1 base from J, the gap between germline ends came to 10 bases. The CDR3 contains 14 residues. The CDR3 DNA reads TGTGCCAGCAGTTTCGGCTGGACATCCTACGAGCAGTACTTC. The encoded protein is CASSFGWTSYEQYF.

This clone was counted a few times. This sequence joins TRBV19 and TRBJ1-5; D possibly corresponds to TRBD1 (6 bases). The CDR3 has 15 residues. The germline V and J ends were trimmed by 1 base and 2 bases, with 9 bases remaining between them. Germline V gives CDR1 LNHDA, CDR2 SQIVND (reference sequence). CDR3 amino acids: CASSIGYRGNQPQHF. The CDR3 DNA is TGTGCCAGTAGTATAGGGTACAGGGGCAATCAGCCCCAGCATTTT. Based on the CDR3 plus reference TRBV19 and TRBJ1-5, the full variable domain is DGGITQSPKYLFRKEGQNVTLSCEQNLNHDAMYWYRQDPGQGLRLIYYSQIVNDFQKGDIAEGYSVSREKKESFPLTVTSAQKNPTAFYLCASSIGYRGNQPQHFGDGTRLSIL.

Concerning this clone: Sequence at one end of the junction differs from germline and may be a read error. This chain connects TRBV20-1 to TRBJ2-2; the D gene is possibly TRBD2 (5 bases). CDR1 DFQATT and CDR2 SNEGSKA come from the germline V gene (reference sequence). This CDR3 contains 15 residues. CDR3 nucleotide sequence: TGCAGTGCCCCTCCTCCGGGGTCTAACACCCGGGAGCTGTTTTTT. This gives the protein CSAPPPGSNTRELFF.

The DNA for the CDR3 is TGTGCCAGCAGTTTCGTAGCGGGTCGAGGATCCTACGAGCAGTACTTC. Its translation is CASSFVAGRGSYEQYF. The V gene is TRBV12-3 or TRBV12-4, the J gene TRBJ2-7, with 7 bases matching TRBD2. Losses at the gene ends were 3 bases for V and 1 base for J; bases not matched to a gene: 9. The CDR3 consists of 16 residues.

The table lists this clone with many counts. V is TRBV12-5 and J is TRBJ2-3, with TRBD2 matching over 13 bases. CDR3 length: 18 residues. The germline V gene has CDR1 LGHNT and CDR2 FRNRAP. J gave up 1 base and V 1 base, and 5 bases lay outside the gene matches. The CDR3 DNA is TGTGCTAGTGGTTTGGGACTAGCGGGAGGAGTTGGCACAGATACGCAGTATTTT. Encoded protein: CASGLGLAGGVGTDTQYF.

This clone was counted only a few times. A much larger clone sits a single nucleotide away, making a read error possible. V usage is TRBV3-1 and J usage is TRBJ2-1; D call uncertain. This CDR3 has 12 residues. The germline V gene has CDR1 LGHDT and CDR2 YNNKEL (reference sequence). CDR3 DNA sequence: TGTGCCAGCAGCCAACCTCACAATGAGCTGTTCTTC. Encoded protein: CASSQPHNELFF.

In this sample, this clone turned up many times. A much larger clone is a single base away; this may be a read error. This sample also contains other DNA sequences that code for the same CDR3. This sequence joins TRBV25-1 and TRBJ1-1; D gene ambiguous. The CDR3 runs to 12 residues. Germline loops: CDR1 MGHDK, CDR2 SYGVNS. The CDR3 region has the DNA TGCGCCAGCAGTCCTCCGAACACTGAAGCTTTCTTT. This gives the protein CASSPPNTEAFF.

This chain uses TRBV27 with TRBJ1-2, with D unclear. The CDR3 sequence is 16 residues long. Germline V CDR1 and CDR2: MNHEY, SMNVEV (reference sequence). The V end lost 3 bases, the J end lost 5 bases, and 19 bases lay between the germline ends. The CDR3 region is CASSFQVPMYWYGYTF. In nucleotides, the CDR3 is TGTGCCAGCAGTTTCCAGGTGCCAATGTACTGGTATGGCTACACCTTC.

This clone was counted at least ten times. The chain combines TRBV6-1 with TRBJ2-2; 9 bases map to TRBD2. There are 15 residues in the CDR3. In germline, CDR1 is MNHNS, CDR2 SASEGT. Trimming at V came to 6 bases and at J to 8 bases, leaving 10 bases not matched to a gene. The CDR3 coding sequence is TGTGCCAGCAGCCAATCTAGGCGGGGGGGGGGGGAGCTGTTTTTT. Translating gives CASSQSRRGGGELFF.